The 15 T cell receptor beta chains reported below all come from one sample, sequenced in a study of T cells in localized non-small cell lung cancer. This table comes from immunoSEQ multiplex PCR, and its TCRdb copy is limited to in-frame clones, with some not included. Of more than 2,000 clones listed, roughly 29% are singletons. This specimen was normal lung tissue next to the tumor, taken before any cancer treatment. These receptors all come from a male donor aged 60 or over with stage I squamous cell lung carcinoma.

This clone was found a few times. This chain connects TRBV28 to TRBJ1-1, with D perhaps TRBD1 (5 bases). V was clipped by 2 bases and J by 6 bases, with 7 bases between them. This CDR3 is 12 amino acids long. CDR1 is MDHEN, CDR2 SYDVKM, per germline. DNA of the CDR3: TGTGCCAGCAGTTTAGGGGGAGCTGAAGCTTTCTTT. Its translation: CASSLGGAEAFF. Looking up the rest from reference TRBV28 and TRBJ1-1 gives the full variable domain: DVKVTQSSRYLVKRTGEKVFLECVQDMDHENMFWYRQDPGLGLRLIYFSYDVKMKEKGDIPEGYSVSREKKERFSLILESASTNQTSMYLCASSLGGAEAFFGQGTRLTVV.

This clone has only a few counts. The junction differs from germline at one of its ends, possibly a read error. The rearrangement uses TRBV6-8 and TRBJ2-3, with 8 bases that match TRBD1. Germline-derived CDR1 and CDR2 are MNHGY and SAAAGT. This CDR3 contains 15 residues. CDR3 nucleotide sequence: TGTGCCATCAGTCCTCCGGGACAGGCTACAGATACGCAGTATTTT. Amino acid sequence: CAISPPGQATDTQYF.

This clone occurred a few times. The V and J genes are TRBV9 and TRBJ2-6; no firm D call. The V end lost 2 bases, the J end lost 2 bases, and 8 bases lay between the germline ends. Germline-derived CDR1 and CDR2 are SGDLS and YYNGEE. This CDR3 spans 15 amino acids. The CDR3 sequence: CASSVGRPGANVLTF. The CDR3 nucleotides read TGTGCCAGCAGCGTTGGGCGGCCTGGGGCCAACGTCCTGACTTTC. Together with reference TRBV9 and TRBJ2-6, the CDR3 gives the full variable domain: DSGVTQTPKHLITATGQRVTLRCSPRSGDLSVYWYQQSLDQGLQFLIQYYNGEERAKGNILERFSAQQFPDLHSELNLSSLELGDSALYFCASSVGRPGANVLTFGAGSRLTVL.

This clone is deemed large. The rearrangement links TRBV11-3 to TRBJ2-1; TRBD2 agrees at 12 bases. The CDR3 covers 17 residues. V shed 1 base, J shed 1 base, and the junction held 2 bases outside the gene matches. CDR1 is SGHNT, CDR2 YENEEA, per germline. In DNA, the CDR3 is TGTGCCAGCAGCTTAGGACTAGCGGGAGAGTCCTACAATGAGCAGTTCTTC. It specifies CASSLGLAGESYNEQFF.

The chain carries TRBV9 and TRBJ2-2; TRBD1 matches at 8 bases. The CDR3 runs 16 residues. Trimming took 0 bases from V and 4 from J; bases not matched to a gene: 5. CDR1 and CDR2 (germline): SGDLS, YYNGEE. The CDR3 nucleotides read TGTGCCAGCAGCGTAGGGCTGACAGGGGTCACCGGGGAGCTGTTTTTT. This sequence encodes CASSVGLTGVTGELFF.

The genes are TRBV19 and TRBJ1-1, with a possible D match to TRBD1 (5 bases). The CDR3 is made up of 12 amino acids. The germline CDR1 and CDR2 sequences are LNHDA and SQIVND (reference sequence). Trimming left V 11 bases short and J 1 base short, with 11 bases between. This CDR3 is CAARGGNTEAFF. CDR3 nucleotides: TGTGCCGCTCGTGGGGGGAACACTGAAGCTTTCTTT.

The rearrangement links TRBV19 to TRBJ2-7; 10 bases match TRBD2. Germline V gene data show CDR1 as LNHDA and CDR2 as SQIVND (reference sequence). After removal of 5 bases from V and 4 bases from J, the junction contained 11 bases not matched to a gene. This CDR3 spans 16 amino acids. CDR3 nucleotides: TGTGCCAGTAGTCCCTCGTCACTAGCGGGAAGATACGAGCAGTACTTC. Protein product: CASSPSSLAGRYEQYF.

The genes are TRBV11-3 and TRBJ2-1, with D tentatively TRBD2 (5 bases). Germline values: CDR1 SGHNT, CDR2 YENEEA. The CDR3 totals 15 residues. V dropped 3 bases and J dropped 9 bases, with 18 bases sitting between them. The CDR3 protein is CASSLEVHAGGEQFF. The CDR3 DNA reads TGTGCCAGCAGCTTGGAAGTTCACGCGGGCGGTGAGCAGTTCTTC.

By share, this clone ranks as large (0.1 to 1%). The rearrangement uses TRBV9 and TRBJ2-5, with a tentative D call TRBD2 (6 bases). Germline V gene lookup returns CDR1 SGDLS and CDR2 YYNGEE. V was trimmed by 3 bases and J by 1 base, leaving 10 bases between them. The CDR3 runs to 14 residues. The CDR3 is CASSAPGGQETQYF. CDR3 sequence (DNA): TGTGCCAGCAGCGCACCCGGGGGCCAAGAGACCCAGTACTTC.

The chain is built from TRBV30 and TRBJ1-4; 7 nucleotides line up with TRBD1. Germline CDR1 reads GTSNPN; CDR2 reads SVGIG (reference sequence). This CDR3 region has 18 residues. The trim removed 2 bases at V and 0 bases at J, leaving 12 bases unmatched. CDR3 coding DNA: TGTGCCTGGAGTCCCGGACCAGACAGGGTTGCAACTAATGAAAAACTGTTTTTT. Encoded protein: CAWSPGPDRVATNEKLFF.

This clone appeared a few times. The chain employs TRBV9 and TRBJ2-7; D not resolved. Germline CDR1 is SGDLS and CDR2 is YYNGEE. This CDR3 region has 13 residues. V was pared by 0 bases and J by 4 bases, with 8 bases between. CDR3 nucleotides: TGTGCCAGCAGCGTAGAAGTCGGGTACGAGCAGTACTTC. This gives the protein CASSVEVGYEQYF.

This clone has only one observation. The CDR3 loop reads CASSLQMNTEAFF. The CDR3 DNA sequence: TGTGCCAGTAGTCTACAGATGAACACTGAAGCTTTCTTT. J is TRBJ1-1 and V is TRBV19; D remains ambiguous. Per germline, CDR1 LNHDA and CDR2 SQIVND (reference sequence). V gave up 5 bases and J gave up 0 bases, with 7 bases separating them. This CDR3 spans 13 amino acids.

The rearrangement joins TRBV18 to TRBJ2-6; D is possibly TRBD1 (6 bases). The CDR3 contains 16 residues. Germline CDR1 reads KGHSH; CDR2 reads LQKENI. With 5 bases removed from V and 2 bases from J, the gap between germline ends came to 13 bases. CDR3 sequence reads: CASSGPQGTGANVLTF. Written as DNA, the CDR3 is TGTGCCAGCTCAGGACCTCAGGGGACTGGGGCCAACGTCCTGACTTTC.

By share, this clone counts as medium-sized (0.01 to 0.1%). V gene TRBV6-8 combines with J gene TRBJ1-5; D is undetermined. The germline V and J ends were trimmed by 0 bases and 5 bases, with 11 bases remaining between them. Germline V gene sequence: CDR1 MNHGY, CDR2 SAAAGT. The CDR3 covers 15 residues. The DNA of the CDR3 is TGTGCCAGCAGTTACTCCCAGACTAGGGATCAGCCCCAGCATTTT. It yields the protein CASSYSQTRDQPQHF.

This clone is labeled as medium-sized. The chain employs TRBV6-8 and TRBJ2-3; 8 positions agree with TRBD2. This CDR3 comprises 16 residues. Germline V lookup: CDR1 MNHGY, CDR2 SAAAGT. After removal of 0 bases from V and 5 bases from J, the junction contained 7 bases not matched to a gene. The CDR3 DNA sequence: TGTGCCAGCAGTTACTCCTCGGGAGGGCGGGGAGATACGCAGTATTTT. It codes for CASSYSSGGRGDTQYF.